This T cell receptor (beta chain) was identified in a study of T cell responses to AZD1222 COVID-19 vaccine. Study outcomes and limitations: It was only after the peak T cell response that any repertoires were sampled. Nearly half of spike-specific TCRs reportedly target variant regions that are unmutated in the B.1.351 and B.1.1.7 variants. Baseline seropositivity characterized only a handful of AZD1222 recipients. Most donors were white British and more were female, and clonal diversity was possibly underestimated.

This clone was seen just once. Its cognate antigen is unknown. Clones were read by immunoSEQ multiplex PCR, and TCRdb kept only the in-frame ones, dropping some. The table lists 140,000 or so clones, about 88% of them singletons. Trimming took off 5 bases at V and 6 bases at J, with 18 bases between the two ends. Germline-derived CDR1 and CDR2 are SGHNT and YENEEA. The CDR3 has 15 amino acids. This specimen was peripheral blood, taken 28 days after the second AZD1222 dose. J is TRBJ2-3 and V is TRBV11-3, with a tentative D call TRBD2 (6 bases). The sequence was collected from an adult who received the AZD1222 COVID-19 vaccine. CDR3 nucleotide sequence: TGTGCCAGCAGCCCAAGGAGGGTTGGGGGGGATACGCAGTATTTT. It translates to CASSPRRVGGDTQYF.